This T cell receptor (beta chain) was sequenced for a study of T-cell reconstitution after alpha-beta-depleted transplantation in children. The study's findings and limits: Surviving recipient T cells and thymic progenitors underlay high day-60 TCRbeta diversity in some patients. Counts and diversity of T cells one year after transplant came mostly from newly produced T cells. Several hundred rapidly expanded clones from non-depleted graft cells reportedly supplied alpha-beta T cells about two months post-transplant.

Preparation of the TCRbeta library was carried out with unique molecular identifiers. MiXCR, applied by TCRdb to the PCR reads, yields one record per CDR3 protein. The table includes some 76,000 distinct CDR3 sequences, approximately 11% detected once. This clonotype was recorded at least ten times. Antigen unknown. Per germline, CDR1 DFQATT and CDR2 SNEGSKA (reference sequence). The CDR3 contains 13 residues. V lost 5 bases, J lost 4 bases, and 11 bases lay in between. The sequence was obtained from a boy aged 5-17 years with acute myeloid leukemia, due to receive a stem cell transplant. The chain uses TRBV20-1 and TRBJ2-2; D perhaps matches TRBD2 (5 bases). The sample was PBMCs, taken before TCRalphabeta/CD19-depleted stem cell transplant. CDR3 sequence (DNA): TGCAGTGCTGTGGACTTATCCACCGGGGAGCTGTTTTTT. Residues: CSAVDLSTGELFF.